The 15 T cell receptor beta chains below were found in one sample sequenced in a study of T cells in Graves' hyperthyroidism and ophthalmopathy (dated by TCRdb to 2018 to 2020). Library preparation employed multiplex PCR. Instrument used: Illumina HiSeq 2000. The TCR beta CDR3 regions were amplified from RNA transcripts. For the first round of RT-PCR on the TCR CDR3, the HTBI primer set was used together with the Qiagen OneStep RT-PCR kit. TCRdb reworked the public reads: Q25 trimming with fastp, MiXCR clone assembly, productive beta chains retained. Entries are consolidated by CDR3 protein sequence, retaining the most common genes and DNA. The sample records approximately 400,000 distinct CDR3 sequences, over 11% of which are singletons. The ten biggest clones cover about 10% of the sample. The sample comprised blood. The origin of the receptors is a woman aged 55 to 70 with Graves' hyperthyroidism.

The sample holds many counts of this clonotype. J is TRBJ2-5 and V is TRBV5-1, with a weak D call TRBD2 (6 bases). Between the trimmed V and J ends, which lost 3 bases and 4 bases, there was a span of 16 bases. Germline-derived CDR1 and CDR2 are SGHRS and YFSETQ. This CDR3 is 15 amino acids long. This chain's CDR3 is CASSSSDGGVETQYF. CDR3 DNA sequence: TGCGCCAGCAGCTCCTCGGACGGAGGGGTAGAGACCCAGTACTTC.

The sample holds many counts of this clonotype. V and J are TRBV20-1 and TRBJ2-3, with 8 bases matching TRBD2. Germline lookup yields CDR1 DFQATT and CDR2 SNEGSKA (reference sequence). V was clipped by 6 bases and J by 1 base; unmatched bases: 9. The CDR3 spans 15 residues. Written as DNA, the CDR3 is TGCAGTGCGTTACTAGCGGCCGGAGGCACAGATACGCAGTATTTT. It translates to CSALLAAGGTDTQYF.

The chain couples TRBV7-9 to TRBJ1-2, with D perhaps matching TRBD1 (6 bases). The CDR3 sequence is 15 residues long. Deletions cut 1 base from V and 4 bases from J, with 13 bases between. Per the germline V gene, CDR1 is SEHNR and CDR2 is FQNEAQ (reference sequence). The DNA for the CDR3 is TGTGCCAGCAGCTTAGTTGACAGGATTGGCTATGGCTACACCTTC. Translated: CASSLVDRIGYGYTF.

This clonotype was recorded at least ten times. This chain connects TRBV11-2 to TRBJ2-3; D possibly corresponds to TRBD2 (5 bases). This CDR3 has 16 residues. Germline V gene lookup returns CDR1 SGHAT and CDR2 FQNNGV. V lost 1 base to trimming and J lost 0 bases, with 11 bases between them. The DNA for the CDR3 is TGTGCCAGCAGCTTAGGGAGCGGTACTAGCACAGATACGCAGTATTTT. Amino acids: CASSLGSGTSTDTQYF.

The chain uses TRBV7-6 and TRBJ2-1, with TRBD2 identical over 16 bases. The CDR3 has 22 residues. With 2 bases clipped from V and 3 bases from J, the junction kept 16 bases outside the gene matches. Germline-derived CDR1 and CDR2 are SGHVS and FNYEAQ. CDR3 loop: CASSLNPLTGTSGRVLYNEQFF. The CDR3 nucleotides are TGTGCCAGCAGCTTAAACCCCCTTACCGGGACTAGCGGGAGGGTCCTCTACAATGAGCAGTTCTTC.

The rearrangement links TRBV5-1 to TRBJ1-1, with a weak D call TRBD1 (6 bases). The germline V gene has CDR1 SGHRS and CDR2 YFSETQ. With 6 bases removed from V and 6 bases from J, the gap between germline ends came to 21 bases. The CDR3 covers 15 residues. The CDR3 nucleotides are TGCGCCAGCACCAAGGGGCGGGGGGCAGGAGCTGAAGCTTTCTTT. Its protein is CASTKGRGAGAEAFF.

This clonotype was counted ten times or more. The chain uses TRBV11-2 and TRBJ2-4; D perhaps matches TRBD1 (6 bases). The CDR3 covers 17 residues. CDR1 is SGHAT and CDR2 is FQNNGV in the germline V gene. Deletions cut 4 bases from V and 0 bases from J, with 16 bases between. The CDR3 spells CASSSLRGPAAKNIQYF. DNA for the CDR3: TGTGCCAGCAGCTCCCTCAGGGGCCCCGCAGCCAAAAACATTCAGTACTTC. Using reference TRBV11-2 and TRBJ2-4 for the parts outside the CDR3, the full variable domain is EAGVAQSPRYKIIEKRQSVAFWCNPISGHATLYWYQQILGQGPKLLIQFQNNGVVDDSQLPKDRFSAERLKGVDSTLKIQPAKLEDSAVYLCASSSLRGPAAKNIQYFGAGTRLSVL.

About this clonotype itself: This may be a read error: a much more frequent sequence differs by one nucleotide. The chain recombines TRBV24-1 with TRBJ2-1; 11 bases agree with TRBD2. This CDR3 comprises 15 residues. Germline V gene lookup returns CDR1 KGHDR and CDR2 SFDVKD. CDR3 in amino acids: CATGDAGLADSEQFF. DNA for the CDR3: TGTGCCACCGGTGATGCGGGACTAGCGGACAGTGAGCAGTTCTTC.

This clonotype was observed many times. The chain uses TRBV7-8 and TRBJ2-1; 7 bases are a match to TRBD2. The CDR3 runs 16 residues. The germline CDR1 and CDR2 sequences are SGHVS and FQNEAQ. The V segment lost 0 bases and the J segment 2 bases; nucleotides outside the gene matches: 4. CDR3 coding DNA: TGTGCCAGCAGCTTAGCGGGACTAACTACCTACAATGAGCAGTTCTTC. Translated: CASSLAGLTTYNEQFF.

This clonotype was counted many times. The chain carries TRBV7-8 and TRBJ2-1; the match to TRBD2 covers 9 bases. The CDR3 is 17 residues long. Germline V gene lookup returns CDR1 SGHVS and CDR2 FQNEAQ. Germline trimming cut 2 bases from V and 4 bases from J; bases unmatched to any gene: 9. The CDR3 region has the DNA TGTGCCAGCAGCTTAAGGGGCGGGAGGGCGTGGTACAATGAGCAGTTCTTC. It specifies CASSLRGGRAWYNEQFF. Variable domain in full (rest from reference TRBV7-8 and TRBJ2-1): GAGVSQSPRYKVAKRGQDVALRCDPISGHVSLFWYQQALGQGPEFLTYFQNEAQLDKSGLPSDRFFAERPEGSVSTLKIQRTQQEDSAVYLCASSLRGGRAWYNEQFFGPGTRLTVL.

This clonotype was counted ten times or more. V is TRBV20-1 and J is TRBJ2-7; D remains unclear. CDR1 DFQATT and CDR2 SNEGSKA come from the germline V gene (reference sequence). The CDR3 totals 17 residues. V dropped 0 bases and J dropped 2 bases, with 20 bases sitting between them. CDR3 amino acids: CSARDSTQVFSPYEQYF. CDR3 nucleotide sequence: TGCAGTGCTAGAGATTCAACGCAGGTCTTTTCACCCTACGAGCAGTACTTC.

V usage is TRBV29-1 and J usage is TRBJ2-7; 10 nucleotides line up with TRBD1. Trimming removed 6 bases from V and 6 bases from J; junction bases left unmatched: 8. This CDR3 comprises 13 residues. Looked up from germline, CDR1 is SQVTM and CDR2 is ANQGSEA. The CDR3 protein is CSVGTGEDAEQYF. CDR3 coding DNA: TGCAGCGTCGGGACAGGGGAGGATGCCGAGCAGTACTTC.

This clonotype was counted ten times or more. The chain uses TRBV30 and TRBJ2-1; 7 bases are shared with TRBD2. The CDR3 totals 14 residues. V gave up 3 bases and J gave up 3 bases; unmatched junction bases: 5. Germline V gene lookup returns CDR1 GTSNPN and CDR2 SVGIG (reference sequence). The CDR3 spells CAWRSSGNYNEQFF. Written as DNA, the CDR3 is TGTGCCTGGAGATCGAGCGGGAACTACAATGAGCAGTTCTTC.

This clonotype was counted only a few times. V gene TRBV5-1 combines with J gene TRBJ1-2, with 7 nucleotides matching TRBD1. This CDR3 is 13 amino acids long. Trimming cost V 4 bases and J 7 bases; bases outside gene matches: 7. The germline V gene has CDR1 SGHRS and CDR2 YFSETQ. CDR3: CASSNGQDPGYTF. The DNA for the CDR3 is TGCGCCAGCAGCAACGGACAGGACCCTGGCTACACCTTC.

There are many counts of this clonotype. J is TRBJ1-5 and V is TRBV6-1; D is possibly TRBD1 (6 bases). The CDR3 is 15 amino acids. V was pared by 1 base and J by 4 bases, with 11 bases between. CDR1 MNHNS and CDR2 SASEGT come from the germline V gene. CDR3 loop: CASSEEQGGNQPQHF. As DNA, the CDR3 is TGTGCCAGCAGTGAAGAACAGGGTGGGAATCAGCCCCAGCATTTT.